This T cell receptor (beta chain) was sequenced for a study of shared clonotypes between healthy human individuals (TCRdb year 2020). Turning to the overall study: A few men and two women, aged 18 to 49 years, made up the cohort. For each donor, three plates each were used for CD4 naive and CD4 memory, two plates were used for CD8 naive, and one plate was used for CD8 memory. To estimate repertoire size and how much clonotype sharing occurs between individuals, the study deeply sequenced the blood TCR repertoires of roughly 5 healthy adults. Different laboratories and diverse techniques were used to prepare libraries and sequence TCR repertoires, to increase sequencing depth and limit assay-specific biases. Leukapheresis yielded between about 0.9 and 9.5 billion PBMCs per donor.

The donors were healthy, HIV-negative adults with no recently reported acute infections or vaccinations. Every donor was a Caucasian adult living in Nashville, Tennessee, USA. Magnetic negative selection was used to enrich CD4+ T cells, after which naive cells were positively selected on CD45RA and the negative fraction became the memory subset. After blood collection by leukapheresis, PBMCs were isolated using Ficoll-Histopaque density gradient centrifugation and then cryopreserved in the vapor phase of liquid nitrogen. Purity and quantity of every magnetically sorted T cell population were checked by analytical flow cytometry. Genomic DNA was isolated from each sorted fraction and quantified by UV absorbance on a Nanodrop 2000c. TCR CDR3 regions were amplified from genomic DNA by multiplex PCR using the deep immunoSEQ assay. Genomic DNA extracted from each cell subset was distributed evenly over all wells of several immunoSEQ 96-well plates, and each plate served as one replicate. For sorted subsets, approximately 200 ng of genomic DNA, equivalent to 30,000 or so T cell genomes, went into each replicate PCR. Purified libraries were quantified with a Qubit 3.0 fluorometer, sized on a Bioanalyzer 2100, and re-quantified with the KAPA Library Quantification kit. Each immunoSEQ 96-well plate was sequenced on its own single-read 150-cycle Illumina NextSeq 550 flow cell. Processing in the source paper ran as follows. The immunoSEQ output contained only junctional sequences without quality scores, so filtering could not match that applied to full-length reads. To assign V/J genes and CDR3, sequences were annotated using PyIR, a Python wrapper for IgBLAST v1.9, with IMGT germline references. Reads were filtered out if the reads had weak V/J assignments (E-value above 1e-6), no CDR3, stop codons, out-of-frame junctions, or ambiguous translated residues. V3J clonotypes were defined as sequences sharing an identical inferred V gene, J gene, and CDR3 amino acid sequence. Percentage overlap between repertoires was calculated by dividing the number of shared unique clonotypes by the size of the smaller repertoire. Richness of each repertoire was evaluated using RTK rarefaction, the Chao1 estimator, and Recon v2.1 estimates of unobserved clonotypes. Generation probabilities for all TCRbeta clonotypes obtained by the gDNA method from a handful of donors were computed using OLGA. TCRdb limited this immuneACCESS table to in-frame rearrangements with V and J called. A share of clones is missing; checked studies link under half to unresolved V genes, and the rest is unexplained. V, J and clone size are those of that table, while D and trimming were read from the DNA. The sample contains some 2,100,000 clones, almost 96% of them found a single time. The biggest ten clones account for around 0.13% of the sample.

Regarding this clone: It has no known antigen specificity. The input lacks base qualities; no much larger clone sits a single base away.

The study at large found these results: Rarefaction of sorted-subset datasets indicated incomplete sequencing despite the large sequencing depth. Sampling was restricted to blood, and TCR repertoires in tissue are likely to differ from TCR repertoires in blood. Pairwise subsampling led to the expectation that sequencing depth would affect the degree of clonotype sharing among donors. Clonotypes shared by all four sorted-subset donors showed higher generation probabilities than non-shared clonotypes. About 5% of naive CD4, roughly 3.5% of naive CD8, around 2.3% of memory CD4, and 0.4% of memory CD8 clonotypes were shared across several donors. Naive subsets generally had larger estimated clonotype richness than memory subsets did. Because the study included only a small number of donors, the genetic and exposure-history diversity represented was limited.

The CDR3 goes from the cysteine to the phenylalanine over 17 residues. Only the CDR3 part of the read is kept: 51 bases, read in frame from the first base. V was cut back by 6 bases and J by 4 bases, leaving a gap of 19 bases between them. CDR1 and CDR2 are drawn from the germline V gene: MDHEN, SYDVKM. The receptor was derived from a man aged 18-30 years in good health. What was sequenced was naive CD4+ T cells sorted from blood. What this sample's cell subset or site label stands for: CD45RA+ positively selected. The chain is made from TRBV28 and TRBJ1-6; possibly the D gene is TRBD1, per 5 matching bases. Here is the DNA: TGTGCCAGCAGCTTGGGGGGGTATATGGGGTATAATTCACCCCTCCACTTT. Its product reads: CASSLGGYMGYNSPLHF.